This TCR beta chain was documented in a study of Ad26.COV2.S vaccination and SARS-CoV-2 variants. Study at large: Into the muscle, Ad26.COV2.S was dosed once or twice, 56 days apart.

Per germline, CDR1 LNHDA and CDR2 SQIVND (reference sequence). The CDR3 totals 11 residues. Trimming pared 6 bases from V and 8 bases from J, leaving 7 bases between. Treatment: roughly 19 received Ad26.COV2.S at low or high dose, single or two shots; about 5 received placebo; per-sample allocation not given. At day 63 after the first vaccine or placebo injection, samples were drawn. Repertoires were generated with immunoSEQ multiplex PCR, while TCRdb's copy carries only in-frame clones and drops some. The repertoire holds 360,000 or so clones, with around 86% as singletons. This TCR derives from a person between 18 and 65 years old who received the Ad26.COV2.S COVID-19 vaccine or a placebo. Source: peripheral blood, taken in a trial of Ad26.COV2.S vaccine versus placebo. V and J are TRBV19 and TRBJ2-2, with D unclear. The CDR3 here is CASRSLGELFF. Written as DNA, the CDR3 is TGTGCCAGTAGGAGTCTGGGGGAGCTGTTTTTT.